This TCR beta chain was sequenced during a study of blood T cell repertoires in COVID-19. Background on the study: The origin of the acute and convalescent COVID-19 samples was the United States, Italy and Spain. T cells, B-cell-depleted T cells, or PBMCs provided the cDNA or gDNA that served as material.

The CDR3 runs to 12 residues. Original methodology: Reference gene primer amplification gave nucleated cell count estimates. Using immunoSEQ multiplex PCR, the repertoire was profiled, and TCRdb retains in-frame clones only, with some absent. V and J calls and clone size are copied from that table; D and trimming were computed from the DNA. This sample has around 130,000 clones, with 88% found just once. The clonotype comes from a man between 65 and 85 years old with active COVID-19. The rearrangement links TRBV21-1 to TRBJ1-2; TRBD1 reflects the table's D call only, with no check against the DNA. TRBV21-1 constitutes a pseudogene. The specimen sequenced was peripheral blood. The CDR3 loop is CAPKDSNYGYTF. CDR3 nucleotides: TGTGCCCCCAAGGACAGTAACTATGGCTACACCTTC.